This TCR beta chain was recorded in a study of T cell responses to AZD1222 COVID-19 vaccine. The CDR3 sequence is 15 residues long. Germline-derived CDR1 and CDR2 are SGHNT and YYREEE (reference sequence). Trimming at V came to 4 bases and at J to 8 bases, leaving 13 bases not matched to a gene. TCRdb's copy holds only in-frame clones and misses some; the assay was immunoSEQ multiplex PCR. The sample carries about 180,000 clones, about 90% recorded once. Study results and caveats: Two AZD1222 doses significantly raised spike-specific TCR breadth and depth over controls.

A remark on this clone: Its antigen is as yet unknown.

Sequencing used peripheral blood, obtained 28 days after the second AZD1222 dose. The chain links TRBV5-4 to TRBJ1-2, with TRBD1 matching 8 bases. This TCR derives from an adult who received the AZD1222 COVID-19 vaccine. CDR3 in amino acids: CASSPGQGESRGYTF. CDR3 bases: TGTGCCAGCAGCCCCGGACAGGGCGAAAGCCGGGGCTACACCTTC. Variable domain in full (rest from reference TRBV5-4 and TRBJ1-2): ETGVTQSPTHLIKTRGQQVTLRCSSQSGHNTVSWYQQALGQGPQFIFQYYREEENGRGNFPPRFSGLQFPNYSSELNVNALELDDSALYLCASSPGQGESRGYTFGSGTRLTVV.